This T cell receptor (beta chain) came from a study of blood T cell repertoires in COVID-19. Overall study: Whether acute or convalescent, the COVID-19 samples came from the United States, Italy and Spain. T cells, B-cell-depleted T cells, or PBMCs provided the cDNA or gDNA that served as material.

Germline V gene lookup returns CDR1 MDHEN and CDR2 SYDVKM. V shed 11 bases, J shed 4 bases, and the junction held 5 bases outside the gene matches. There are 12 residues in the CDR3. Original methodology: Scientists estimated how many nucleated cells there were by amplifying reference gene primers. Sequencing used immunoSEQ multiplex PCR; TCRdb keeps in-frame clones, though not all of them. The V and J calls and clone size come from that table; D and trimming were worked out from the DNA. Among some 42,000 clones listed, 80% to 90% were seen once. This TCR derives from a human donor in a cohort sampled during active COVID-19. This chain uses TRBV28 with TRBJ1-5; 7 positions match TRBD1. The sequenced sample was peripheral blood. CDR3 bases: TGTGCCGGGGGACAGTTAAATCAGCCCCAGCATTTT. Translating gives CAGGQLNQPQHF.